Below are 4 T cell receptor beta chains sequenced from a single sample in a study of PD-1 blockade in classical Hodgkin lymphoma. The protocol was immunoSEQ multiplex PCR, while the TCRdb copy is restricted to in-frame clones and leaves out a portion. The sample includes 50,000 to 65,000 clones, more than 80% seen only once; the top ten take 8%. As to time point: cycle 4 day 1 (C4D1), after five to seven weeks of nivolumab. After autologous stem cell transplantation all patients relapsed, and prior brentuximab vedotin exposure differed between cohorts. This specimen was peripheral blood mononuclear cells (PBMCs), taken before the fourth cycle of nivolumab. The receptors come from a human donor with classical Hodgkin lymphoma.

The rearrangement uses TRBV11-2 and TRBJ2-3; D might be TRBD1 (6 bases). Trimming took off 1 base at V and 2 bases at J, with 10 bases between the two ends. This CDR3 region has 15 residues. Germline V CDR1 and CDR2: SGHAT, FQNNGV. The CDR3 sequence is CASSLGAGATDTQYF. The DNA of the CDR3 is TGTGCCAGCAGCTTAGGAGCAGGGGCCACAGATACGCAGTATTTT.

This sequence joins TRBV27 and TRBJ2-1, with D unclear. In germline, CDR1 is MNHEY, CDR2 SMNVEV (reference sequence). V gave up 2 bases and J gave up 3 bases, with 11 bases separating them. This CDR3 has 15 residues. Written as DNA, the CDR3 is TGTGCCAGCAGTTTAAGAGGAACCAGCTACAATGAGCAGTTCTTC. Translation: CASSLRGTSYNEQFF.

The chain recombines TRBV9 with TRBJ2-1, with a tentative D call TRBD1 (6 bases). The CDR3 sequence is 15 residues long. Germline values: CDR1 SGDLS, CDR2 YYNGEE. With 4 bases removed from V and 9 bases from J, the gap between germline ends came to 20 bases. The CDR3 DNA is TGTGCCAGCAGCAAACAGGGTATCTCCCCATTTGAGCAGTTCTTC. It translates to CASSKQGISPFEQFF.

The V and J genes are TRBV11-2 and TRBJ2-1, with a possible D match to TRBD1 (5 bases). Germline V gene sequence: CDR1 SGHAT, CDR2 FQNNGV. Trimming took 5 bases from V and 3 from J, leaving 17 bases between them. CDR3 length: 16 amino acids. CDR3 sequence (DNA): TGTGCCAGCAGCCTCTCCCCTAGGGGTAACTACAATGAGCAGTTCTTC. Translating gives CASSLSPRGNYNEQFF.